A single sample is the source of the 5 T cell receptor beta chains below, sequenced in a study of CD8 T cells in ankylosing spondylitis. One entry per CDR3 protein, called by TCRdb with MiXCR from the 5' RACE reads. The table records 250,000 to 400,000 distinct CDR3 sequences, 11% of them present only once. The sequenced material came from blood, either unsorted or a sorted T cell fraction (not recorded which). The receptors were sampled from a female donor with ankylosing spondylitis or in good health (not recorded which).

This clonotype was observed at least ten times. CDR3 bases: TGTGCCATCAGTGAGTCTGGAGGCAGACGGGTCACAGATACGCAGTATTTT. Translation: CAISESGGRRVTDTQYF. This chain uses TRBV10-3 with TRBJ2-3, with a possible D match to TRBD2 (5 bases). The CDR3 contains 17 residues. V lost 0 bases and J lost 2, with 15 bases in between. CDR1 ENHRY and CDR2 SYGVKD come from the germline V gene.

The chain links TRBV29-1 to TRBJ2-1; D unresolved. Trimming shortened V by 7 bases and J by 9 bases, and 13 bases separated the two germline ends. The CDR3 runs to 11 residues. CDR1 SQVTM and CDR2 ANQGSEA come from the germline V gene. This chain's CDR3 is CSASLVGEQFF. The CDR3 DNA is TGCAGCGCTTCACTGGTGGGTGAGCAGTTCTTC.

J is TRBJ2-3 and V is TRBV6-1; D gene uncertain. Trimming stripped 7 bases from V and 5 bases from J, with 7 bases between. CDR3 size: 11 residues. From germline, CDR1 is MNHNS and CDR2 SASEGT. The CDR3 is CASIFVDTQYF. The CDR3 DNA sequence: TGTGCCAGCATCTTCGTAGATACGCAGTATTTT.

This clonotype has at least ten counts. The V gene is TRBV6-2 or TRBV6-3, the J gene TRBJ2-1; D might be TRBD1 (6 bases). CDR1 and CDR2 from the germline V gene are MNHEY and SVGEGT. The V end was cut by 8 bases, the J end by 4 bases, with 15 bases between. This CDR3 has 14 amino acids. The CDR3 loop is CASHPTGQYNEQFF. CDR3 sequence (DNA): TGTGCCAGCCATCCCACAGGGCAATACAATGAGCAGTTCTTC.

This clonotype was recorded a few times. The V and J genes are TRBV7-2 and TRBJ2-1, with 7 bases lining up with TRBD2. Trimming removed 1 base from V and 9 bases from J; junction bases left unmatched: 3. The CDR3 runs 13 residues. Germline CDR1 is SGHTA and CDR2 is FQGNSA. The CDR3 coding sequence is TGTGCCAGCAGCTTAGACCCTAGCGGTGAGCAGTTCTTC. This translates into CASSLDPSGEQFF. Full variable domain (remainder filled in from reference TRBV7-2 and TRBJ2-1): GAGVSQSPSNKVTEKGKDVELRCDPISGHTALYWYRQSLGQGLEFLIYFQGNSAPDKSGLPSDRFSAERTGGSVSTLTIQRTQQEDSAVYLCASSLDPSGEQFFGPGTRLTVL.